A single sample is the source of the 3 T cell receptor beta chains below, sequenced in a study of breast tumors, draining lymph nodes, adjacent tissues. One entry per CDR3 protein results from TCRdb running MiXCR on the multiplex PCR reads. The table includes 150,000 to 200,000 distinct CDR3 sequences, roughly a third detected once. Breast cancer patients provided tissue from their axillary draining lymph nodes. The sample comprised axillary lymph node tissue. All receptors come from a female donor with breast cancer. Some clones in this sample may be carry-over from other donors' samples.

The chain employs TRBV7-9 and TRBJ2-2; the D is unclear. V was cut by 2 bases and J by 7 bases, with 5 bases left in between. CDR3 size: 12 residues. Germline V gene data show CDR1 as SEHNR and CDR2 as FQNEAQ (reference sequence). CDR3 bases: TGTGCCAGCAGCTTACGAGGCGGGGAGCTGTTTTTT. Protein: CASSLRGGELFF.

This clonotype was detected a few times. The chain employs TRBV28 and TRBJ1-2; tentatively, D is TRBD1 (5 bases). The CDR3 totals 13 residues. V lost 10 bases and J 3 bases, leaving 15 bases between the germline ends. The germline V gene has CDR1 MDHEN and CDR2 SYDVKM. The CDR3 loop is CATGEGVYYGYTF. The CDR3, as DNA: TGTGCCACGGGGGAGGGTGTGTACTATGGCTACACCTTC.

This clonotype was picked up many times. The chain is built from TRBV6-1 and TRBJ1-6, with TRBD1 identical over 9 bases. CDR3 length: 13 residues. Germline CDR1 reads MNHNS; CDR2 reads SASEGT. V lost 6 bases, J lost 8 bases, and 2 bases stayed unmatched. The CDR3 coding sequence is TGTGCCAGCAGGGGACAGGGTTATTCACCCCTCCACTTT. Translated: CASRGQGYSPLHF.